This TCR beta chain was captured in a study of cytotoxic CD8 clonotypes in ibrutinib-treated CLL. A 1 in 200,000 to 1 in 1 million T cell depth was the sequencing target. Profiled with immunoSEQ multiplex PCR; TCRdb holds only in-frame clones, not every one. Found here are roughly 110,000 clones, 58% of them singletons; the top ten hold 30% to 45%. Study results and limitations: Clonality increased at ibrutinib response and stayed stable in sustained remission. At progression, however, it fell back toward baseline.

A note on this clone: Its matching antigen is unknown.

For TCR beta libraries, about 2 micrograms of genomic DNA were obtained from cryopreserved PBMCs. V was cut by 3 bases and J by 3 bases, with 14 bases left in between. The germline V gene has CDR1 MGHDK and CDR2 SYGVNS. The CDR3 runs 15 residues. The sample consisted of PBMCs, taken after 24 months of ibrutinib treatment. The V call is TRBV25-1, the J call TRBJ1-1; D ambiguous. This receptor was obtained from a human donor with chronic lymphocytic leukemia. CDR3 DNA: TGTGCCAGCAGTGAGAGTCCGGGGTGGGACACTGAAGCTTTCTTT. Encoded protein: CASSESPGWDTEAFF.